The source of this TCR beta chain is a study of T-cell memory formation after mild COVID-19. The study's findings and limits: Day 15 to 85 contractors were CD4/CD8 balanced; later expanders leaned CD4+. Researchers found some responding clones in pre-infection memory, a sign that cross-reactive memory joined. CD4+ contracting clones were mainly CM and EM; CD8+ ones, EMRA.

Germline assignment: CDR1 DFQATT and CDR2 SNEGSKA (reference sequence). The CDR3 length is 13 residues. With 6 bases clipped from V and 7 bases from J, the junction kept 7 bases outside the gene matches. In the case of this clonotype: Its matching antigen is unknown.

Sample barcodes and UMIs were carried by the TCR alpha and TCR beta cDNA libraries that 5'RACE generated with constant-segment primers. In TCRdb, the 5' RACE reads were re-called with MiXCR into one record per CDR3 protein. The sample contains under 300,000 distinct CDR3 sequences, around 8% of which appear only once. The specimen was PBMCs or a T cell subset sorted from them (not recorded which). The TCR comes from a man between 18 and 35 years old who had mild COVID-19 (a few samples of this study predate the infection). Cell type and time point are not known. This chain joins TRBV20-1 and TRBJ1-2, with 11 bases matching TRBD1. The CDR3 here is CSAPGQGAAGYTF. In nucleotides, the CDR3 is TGCAGTGCCCCAGGACAGGGGGCCGCTGGCTACACCTTC.